This note documents a single TCR beta chain sequence. Trimming took 6 bases from V and 6 from J, leaving 20 bases between them. This CDR3 comprises 15 residues. Germline V gives CDR1 SGHTA, CDR2 FQGNSA. Source study methods: The assay estimated nucleated cells by amplifying reference gene primers. Clones were read by immunoSEQ multiplex PCR, and TCRdb kept only the in-frame ones, dropping some. Clone size and the V and J calls come from that table; the DNA yielded D and trimming. The table shows under 300,000 clones, with around 90% occurring only once. This sample is part of a study of blood T cell repertoires in COVID-19.

This receptor was obtained from a woman in her sixties with COVID-19, enrolled during active disease. Material for sequencing was peripheral blood. The chain combines TRBV7-2 with TRBJ1-2; D is ambiguous. CDR3 nucleotides: TGTGCCAGCAGTTCCCCCCCCAGACCGGCGGATGGCTACACCTTC. Translating gives CASSSPPRPADGYTF.